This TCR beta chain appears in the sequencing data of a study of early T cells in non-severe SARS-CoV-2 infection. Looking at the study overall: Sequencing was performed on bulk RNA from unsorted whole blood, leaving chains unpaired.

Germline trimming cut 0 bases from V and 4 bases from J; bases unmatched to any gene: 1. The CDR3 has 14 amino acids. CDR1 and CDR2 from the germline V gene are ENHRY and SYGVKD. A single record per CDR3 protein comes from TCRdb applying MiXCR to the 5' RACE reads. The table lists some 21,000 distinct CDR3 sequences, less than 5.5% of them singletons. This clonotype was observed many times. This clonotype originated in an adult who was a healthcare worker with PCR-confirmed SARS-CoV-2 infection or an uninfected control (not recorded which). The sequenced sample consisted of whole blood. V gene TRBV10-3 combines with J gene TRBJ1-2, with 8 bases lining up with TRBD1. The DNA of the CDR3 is TGTGCCATCAGTGAGTCCGACAGGGGCTATGGCTACACCTTC. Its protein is CAISESDRGYGYTF.